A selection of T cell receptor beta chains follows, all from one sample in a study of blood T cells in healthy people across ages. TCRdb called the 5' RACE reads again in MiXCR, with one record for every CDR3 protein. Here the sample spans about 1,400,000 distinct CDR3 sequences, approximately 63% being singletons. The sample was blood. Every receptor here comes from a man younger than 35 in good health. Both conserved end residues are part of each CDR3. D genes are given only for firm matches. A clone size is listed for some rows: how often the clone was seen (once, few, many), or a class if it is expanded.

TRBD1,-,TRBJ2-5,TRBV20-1,CSATEPGQGASETQYF,TGCAGTGCTACTGAACCGGGACAGGGGGCATCGGAGACCCAGTACTTC
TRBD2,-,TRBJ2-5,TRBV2,CASSETGVAGVYF,TGTGCCAGCAGTGAAACCGGGGTAGCGGGAGTGTACTTC
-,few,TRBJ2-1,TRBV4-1,CASSQDGLKQFF,TGCGCCAGCAGCCAAGATGGTCTAAAGCAGTTCTTC
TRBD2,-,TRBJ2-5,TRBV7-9,CASSLVTSGQYNEQYF,TGTGCCAGCAGCTTAGTTACTAGCGGCCAATACAATGAGCAGTACTTC
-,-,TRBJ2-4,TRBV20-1,CSARFTGRNENIQYF,TGCAGTGCTAGATTTACGGGCAGAAACGAAAACATTCAGTACTTC
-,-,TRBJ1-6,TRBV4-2,CASSQDSKNSPLHF,TGTGCCAGCAGCCAAGATAGTAAAAATTCACCCCTCCACTTT
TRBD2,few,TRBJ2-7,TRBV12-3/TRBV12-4,CASSLGLAGLSYEQYF,TGTGCCAGCAGTTTAGGGCTAGCGGGACTCTCCTACGAGCAGTACTTC
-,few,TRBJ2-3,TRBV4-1,CASSQVWLSTDTQYF,TGCGCCAGCAGCCAAGTTTGGTTGAGCACAGATACGCAGTATTTT
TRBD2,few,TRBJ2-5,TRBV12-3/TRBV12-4,CASSWLVEAGVLEETQYF,TGTGCCAGCAGTTGGTTGGTGGAGGCGGGAGTGCTGGAGGAGACCCAGTACTTC
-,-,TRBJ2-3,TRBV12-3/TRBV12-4,CASSSMGVGLITDTQYF,TGTGCCAGCAGTTCTATGGGGGTCGGGTTAATCACAGATACGCAGTATTTT
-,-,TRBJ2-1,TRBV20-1,CSFRLGNEQFF,TGCAGTTTCCGGCTGGGCAATGAGCAGTTCTTC
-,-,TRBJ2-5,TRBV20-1,CSARAPDGTWGRTQYF,TGCAGTGCTAGAGCCCCCGACGGGACCTGGGGGCGGACCCAGTACTTC
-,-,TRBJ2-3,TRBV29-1,CAWASSTDTQYF,TGCGCCTGGGCGTCTAGCACAGATACGCAGTATTTT
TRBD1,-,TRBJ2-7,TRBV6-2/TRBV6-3,CASTSTGGLYEQYF,TGTGCCAGCACTTCGACAGGGGGCCTCTACGAGCAGTACTTC
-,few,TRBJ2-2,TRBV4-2,CASSQDAGGELFF,TGTGCCAGCAGCCAAGATGCGGGCGGGGAGCTGTTTTTT
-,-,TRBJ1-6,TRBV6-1,CASSEARTAFNSPLHF,TGTGCCAGCAGTGAAGCGCGGACAGCGTTTAATTCACCCCTCCACTTT
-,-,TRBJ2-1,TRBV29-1,CSVEYPYNEQFF,TGCAGCGTTGAATACCCGTACAATGAGCAGTTCTTC
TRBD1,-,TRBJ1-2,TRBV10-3,CAISPGTAMGYTF,TGTGCCATCAGCCCCGGGACAGCAATGGGCTACACCTTC
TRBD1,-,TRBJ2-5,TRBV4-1,CASSLWDRGETQYF,TGCGCCAGCAGCCTTTGGGACAGGGGTGAGACCCAGTACTTC
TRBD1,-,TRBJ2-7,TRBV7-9,CASSLIQGASEQYF,TGTGCCAGCAGCTTAATACAGGGGGCGTCCGAGCAGTACTTC
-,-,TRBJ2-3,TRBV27,CASSLHRAGGDTQYF,TGTGCCAGCAGTCTCCATAGGGCCGGGGGAGATACGCAGTATTTT
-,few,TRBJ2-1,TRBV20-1,CSAGVSGSYNEQFF,TGCAGTGCGGGCGTCAGCGGCTCCTACAATGAGCAGTTCTTC
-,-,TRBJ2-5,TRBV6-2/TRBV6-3,CASRVLETQYF,TGTGCCAGCAGGGTCTTGGAGACCCAGTACTTC
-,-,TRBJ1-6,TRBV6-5,CASRLGGTGSPLHF,TGTGCCAGCAGATTAGGGGGGACGGGTTCACCCCTCCACTTT
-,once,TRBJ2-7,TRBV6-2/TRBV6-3,CASSYSRAASYEQYF,TGTGCCAGCAGTTACTCGCGGGCCGCCTCCTACGAGCAGTACTTC
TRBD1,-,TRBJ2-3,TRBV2,CATLSGTVSTDTQYF,TGTGCCACCTTGTCCGGGACAGTGAGCACAGATACGCAGTATTTT
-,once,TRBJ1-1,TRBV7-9,CASDVSENTEAFF,TGTGCCAGCGATGTTAGTGAGAACACTGAAGCTTTCTTT
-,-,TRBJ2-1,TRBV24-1,CATSALGGDEQFF,TGTGCCACCAGTGCTCTCGGGGGTGATGAGCAGTTCTTC
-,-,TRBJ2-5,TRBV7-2,CASSLVPQGGETQYF,TGTGCCAGCAGCTTAGTTCCACAGGGAGGTGAGACCCAGTACTTC
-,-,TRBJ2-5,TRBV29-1,CSVVDSRQETQYF,TGCAGCGTTGTGGACAGCCGCCAAGAGACCCAGTACTTC
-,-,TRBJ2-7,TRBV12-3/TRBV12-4,CASSPLSAVWRKHYEQYF,TGTGCCAGCAGTCCTCTTTCGGCGGTCTGGCGTAAACATTACGAGCAGTACTTC
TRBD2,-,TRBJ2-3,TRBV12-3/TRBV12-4,CASGTGGAGTDTQYF,TGTGCCAGCGGGACGGGGGGGGCTGGCACAGATACGCAGTATTTT
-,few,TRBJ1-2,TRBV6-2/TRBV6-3,CASSPEYYGYTF,TGTGCCAGCAGCCCGGAGTATTATGGCTACACCTTC
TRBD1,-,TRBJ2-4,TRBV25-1,CASSEYRPTGAKNIQYF,TGTGCCAGCAGTGAATATCGCCCGACAGGGGCCAAAAACATTCAGTACTTC
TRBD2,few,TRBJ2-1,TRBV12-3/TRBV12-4,CASRARTGGIHNEQFF,TGTGCCAGCAGGGCTAGAACGGGGGGAATCCACAATGAGCAGTTCTTC
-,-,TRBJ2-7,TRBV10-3,CAISESRTSYEQYF,TGTGCCATCAGTGAGAGCCGGACCTCCTACGAGCAGTACTTC
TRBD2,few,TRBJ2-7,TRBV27,CASSLFSGANYEQYF,TGTGCCAGCAGTTTATTTAGCGGGGCTAACTACGAGCAGTACTTC
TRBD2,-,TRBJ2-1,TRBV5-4,CASSFRTSGYNEQFF,TGTGCCAGCAGCTTTCGGACTAGCGGATACAATGAGCAGTTCTTC
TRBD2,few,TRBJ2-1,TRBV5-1,CASSLASGGINEQFF,TGCGCCAGCAGCTTGGCTAGCGGGGGGATCAATGAGCAGTTCTTC
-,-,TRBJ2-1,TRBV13,CASSLGSGTLRNEQFF,TGTGCCAGCAGCTTAGGCTCCGGGACCCTTCGGAATGAGCAGTTCTTC
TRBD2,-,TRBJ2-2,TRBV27,CASSLASGVTGELFF,TGTGCCAGCAGTTTAGCTAGCGGGGTGACCGGGGAGCTGTTTTTT
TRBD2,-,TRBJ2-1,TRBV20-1,CSARGTTAGEAQFF,TGCAGTGCTAGAGGAACGACAGCGGGGGAAGCCCAGTTCTTC
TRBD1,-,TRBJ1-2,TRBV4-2,CASSQFPGQGARYGYTF,TGTGCCAGCAGCCAATTTCCGGGACAGGGGGCGCGATATGGCTACACCTTC
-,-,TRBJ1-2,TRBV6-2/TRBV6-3,CASTDRNYGYTF,TGTGCCAGCACTGATCGAAACTATGGCTACACCTTC
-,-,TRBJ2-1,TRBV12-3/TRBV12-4,CASSFIVWSRRDSSYNEQFF,TGTGCCAGCAGTTTTATTGTGTGGTCTCGTCGTGACAGCTCCTACAATGAGCAGTTCTTC
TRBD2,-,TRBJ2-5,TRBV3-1,CASSQDGRLAGTNEQYF,TGTGCCAGCAGCCAAGATGGTCGACTAGCGGGAACCAATGAGCAGTACTTC
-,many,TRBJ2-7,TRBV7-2,CASSLVVQGSYEQYF,TGTGCCAGCAGCTTAGTAGTCCAGGGATCCTACGAGCAGTACTTC